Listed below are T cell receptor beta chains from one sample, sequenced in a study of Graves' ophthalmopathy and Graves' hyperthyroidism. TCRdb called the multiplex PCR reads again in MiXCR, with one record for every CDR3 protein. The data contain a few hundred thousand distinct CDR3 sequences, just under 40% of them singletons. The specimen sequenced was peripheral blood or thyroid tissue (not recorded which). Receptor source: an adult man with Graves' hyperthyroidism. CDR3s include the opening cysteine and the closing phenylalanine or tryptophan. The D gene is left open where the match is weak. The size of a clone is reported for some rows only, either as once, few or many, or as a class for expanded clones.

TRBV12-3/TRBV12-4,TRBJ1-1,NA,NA,CASSGRGAGGAFF,TGTGCCAGCAGTGGGAGGGGGGCCGGGGGAGCTTTCTTT
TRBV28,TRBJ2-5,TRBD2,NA,CASSLSGRVQQTQYF,TGTGCCAGCAGTTTAAGCGGGAGAGTCCAACAGACCCAGTACTTC
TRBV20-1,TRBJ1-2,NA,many,CSAIIRGGSYGYTF,TGCAGTGCTATCATCCGGGGGGGCAGCTATGGCTACACCTTC
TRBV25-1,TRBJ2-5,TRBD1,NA,CASSESKGTGPSYETQYF,TGTGCCAGCAGTGAATCAAAGGGGACAGGGCCCTCCTACGAGACCCAGTACTTC
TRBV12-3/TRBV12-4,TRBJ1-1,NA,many,CASSPRGYTEAFF,TGCGCCAGCAGTCCAAGGGGGTACACTGAAGCTTTCTTT
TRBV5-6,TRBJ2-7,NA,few,CASSQALWTGISYEQYF,TGTGCCAGCAGCCAGGCCCTCTGGACGGGGATCTCCTACGAGCAGTACTTC
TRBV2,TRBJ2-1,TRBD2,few,CASSSEGLAANEQFF,TGTGCCAGCAGTTCCGAAGGACTAGCGGCCAATGAGCAGTTCTTC
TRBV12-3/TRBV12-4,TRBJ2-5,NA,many,CASSLGAGTYQETQYF,TGTGCCAGCAGTTTAGGGGCAGGGACGTACCAAGAGACCCAGTACTTC
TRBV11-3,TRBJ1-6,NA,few,CASSLTGDLYSPLHF,TGTGCCAGCAGTTTAACGGGGGACCTCTATTCACCCCTCCACTTT
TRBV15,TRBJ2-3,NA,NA,CATSPAEGTDTQYF,TGTGCCACCAGCCCTGCAGAGGGAACAGATACGCAGTATTTT
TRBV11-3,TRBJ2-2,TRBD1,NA,CASSVDRVIGELFF,TGTGCCAGCAGCGTGGACAGGGTAATCGGGGAGCTGTTTTTT
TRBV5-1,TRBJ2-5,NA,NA,CASSYRGQEAQYF,TGCGCCAGCAGCTACCGGGGGCAAGAGGCCCAGTACTTC
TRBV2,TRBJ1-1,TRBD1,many,CASGQENTEAFF,TGTGCCAGCGGACAGGAGAACACTGAAGCTTTCTTT
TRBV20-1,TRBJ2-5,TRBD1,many,CSANRGTQETQYF,TGCAGTGCTAACAGGGGCACCCAAGAGACCCAGTACTTC
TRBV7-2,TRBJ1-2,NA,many,CASSLRSGHLPGYTF,TGTGCCAGCAGCTTAAGGTCAGGCCACCTGCCTGGCTACACCTTC
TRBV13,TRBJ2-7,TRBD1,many,CASSYGTVSYEQYF,TGTGCCAGCAGCTACGGGACAGTCTCCTACGAGCAGTACTTC
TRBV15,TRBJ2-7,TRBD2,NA,CATSRVGTSGNNEQYF,TGTGCCACCAGCAGAGTTGGGACTAGCGGGAACAATGAGCAGTACTTC